This record concerns one T cell receptor (beta chain) sequence. This clonotype was detected a few times. Its recognized antigen is unknown. No base quality values were provided; no much bigger clone lies one nucleotide off. This entry comes from a study of blood T cells in healthy people across ages (dated by TCRdb to the mid-2010s). For the wider study: Template switching captured roughly one uniquely barcoded TCR beta cDNA molecule per two T cells in model experiments. To avoid experimental bias, donors of different ages were distributed randomly across sequencing lanes. The donors were divided into four age groups: young (average approximately 17 years), middle-aged (under 40), aged (approximately 62) and long-lived (roughly 88). Using the same blood draw, the study looked at two additional independent replicas of 1 million unique cDNA reads for two donors, one aged 18 to 30 and the other aged 80 or older. To track age-related changes in TCR beta repertoire diversity, the study relied on deep sequencing normalized with unique cDNA molecular identifiers. The paper's findings and limits, for the study overall: Observed TCR beta diversity per million T cells fell roughly linearly with age, and a significant reduction was already apparent by age around 40. Donor CMV infection status was unknown, potentially confounding age-related changes in expanded clonotypes. Since profiling was done on bulk unsorted PBMCs, naive and antigen-experienced compartments could not be conclusively compared. The long-lived group showed more naive CD4+ T cells, fewer expanded clones and increased TCR diversity than the aged group, suggesting age selection. Total diversity estimates from one million sequenced T cells were considered lower bounds and underestimates. There was a strong correlation between observed TCR beta diversity and the percentage of naive T cells measured by flow cytometry.

Libraries were constructed by 5' RACE. Reads for this sample came from an Illumina HiSeq 2500. A second PCR of about 6 to 12 cycles was run with a J-beta primer mix and a sample-barcoded 5' primer. Each TCR beta cDNA molecule received a unique molecular identifier from a template-switch 5' adaptor carrying 12 random nucleotides. Each sample yielded at least 2.5 million CDR3-containing paired-end reads. All of the RNA was converted into first-strand cDNA using the Mint cDNA synthesis kit, with a TRBC-specific oligonucleotide serving as the primer. Following uracil-DNA glycosylase treatment, a first 18-cycle PCR with universal primers M1SS and BC2_uni_R was performed on all cDNA. For the original study's pipeline: Each sample was normalized by randomly selecting 1 million high-quality reads, each carrying a distinct molecular identifier. Instead of being binned into consensus sequences, reads with shared molecular identifiers were discarded. MiTCR, with a Q25 quality threshold and the strictest error-elimination algorithm, was used for CDR3 identification, clonotype clustering and error correction. Lower-bound total TCR beta diversity was estimated with a nonparametric unseen species model using Euler transformation. TCRdb ran its own pipeline on the public reads, namely fastp trimming at Q25 and MiXCR clone calling, and kept in-frame beta chains. Identical CDR3 proteins give one entry, which carries the most common genes and DNA. The authors' filters were not applied to this entry. This sample is represented by around 1,700,000 distinct CDR3 sequences; 28% of them were singletons. Over 7% of the sample lies in the top ten.

The roughly 39 donors, aged roughly 6 to 95 years, were systemically healthy Caucasian individuals from Russia. Each donor gave roughly 9 milliliters of peripheral blood, drawn into EDTA-treated Vacutainer tubes. Ficoll-Paque density-gradient centrifugation was used to isolate PBMCs, with at least 6.5 million per sample. Trizol reagent was used to extract total RNA from the PBMCs, yielding at least 6 micrograms per sample. The percentages of naive CD45RAhigh/CD27high T cells were determined by flow cytometry on a PBMC aliquot from every donor. The receptor comes from a woman in her twenties or thirties in good health. Source material: blood.

The CDR3 protein: CASSFSGRNDYEQYF. The DNA sequence is given as TGTGCCAGCAGTTTTTCGGGACGGAACGACTACGAGCAGTACTTC. This chain is built from TRBV12-3 or TRBV12-4 and TRBJ2-7; the D element could tentatively be TRBD1 or TRBD2, as 5 bases agree for each. V loses 3 bases of germline sequence and J loses 3 bases, and the interval between the two ends is 15 bases. Its CDR3 holds 15 amino acids, cysteine through phenylalanine. Just the 45-base CDR3 DNA is kept, in frame starting at base 1.